This T cell receptor beta chain was obtained from a study of radiation and T cells in renal cell carcinoma. Study background: Nephrectomy followed 15 Gy stereotactic body radiation by 4 weeks.

Indicated time point: baseline pretreatment blood. The treatment is: 15 Gy SBRT to primary tumor, nephrectomy 4 weeks later. Radiation-treated patients gave blood at baseline, week 2 and week 4. This renal cell carcinoma was of the clear cell type. Concerning this clone: Its cognate antigen is unknown.

This CDR3 is 13 amino acids long. The V gene's germline CDR1 is SGDLS and CDR2 YYNGEE. Germline trimming cut 3 bases from V and 6 bases from J; bases unmatched to any gene: 5. Study findings and constraints: In blood, top tumor clones expanded by 2 weeks, shrinking by 4.

Clones were read by immunoSEQ multiplex PCR, and TCRdb kept only the in-frame ones, dropping some. Of some 100,000 clones in the sample, 82% are singletons; the top ten hold approximately 6.4%. The clonotype was recovered from a man aged 60-69 years with renal cell carcinoma. The rearrangement links TRBV9 to TRBJ1-1; TRBD1 agrees at 7 bases. The material sequenced was blood, taken from a patient whose treatment included radiotherapy and nephrectomy. CDR3 nucleotide sequence: TGTGCCAGCAGCGGCAGGGGGAGGGCTGAAGCTTTCTTT. Translating gives CASSGRGRAEAFF. Full variable domain (outside the CDR3, taken from reference TRBV9 and TRBJ1-1): DSGVTQTPKHLITATGQRVTLRCSPRSGDLSVYWYQQSLDQGLQFLIQYYNGEERAKGNILERFSAQQFPDLHSELNLSSLELGDSALYFCASSGRGRAEAFFGQGTRLTVV.